This paragraph covers one T cell receptor beta chain sequence. Authors' analysis steps: Estimation of nucleated cell counts was performed using reference gene primer amplification. Only in-frame clones appear in the TCRdb table, and some are missing; sequencing was by immunoSEQ multiplex PCR. V and J calls and clone size are copied from that table; D and trimming were computed from the DNA. The sample lists some 130,000 clones; less than 90% were seen once. These data belong to a study of blood T cell repertoires in COVID-19. At the level of the study: Italy, Spain and the United States were the sources of the convalescent and acute COVID-19 samples. In each case, the material was cDNA or gDNA derived from T cells, B-cell-depleted T cells, or PBMCs.

With V trimmed by 0 bases and J by 4 bases, 3 bases remained unmatched. The V gene's germline CDR1 is SGHRS and CDR2 YFSETQ. This CDR3 is 15 amino acids long. For recovered donors of Cohort 3, there were two negative PCRs, clearance, or symptom resolution. The TCR was taken from a woman aged 45-65 years who had recovered from COVID-19. The sample taken for sequencing was PBMCs or T cells enriched from blood (not recorded which). The chain links TRBV5-1 to TRBJ2-3; TRBD1 agrees at 9 bases. CDR3 residues: CASSLGQGVADTQYF. The CDR3 DNA is TGCGCCAGCAGCTTGGGACAGGGGGTAGCAGATACGCAGTATTTT.